This record concerns one TCR beta chain sequence. Its antigen remains unknown. This record belongs to a study of radiation and T cells in renal cell carcinoma. Study results and caveats: From baseline, blood top tumor clonotypes peaked at 2 weeks post-radiation.

Time point indicated: baseline pretreatment blood. Regarding treatment: 15 Gy SBRT to primary tumor, nephrectomy 4 weeks later. Radiation-treated patients gave blood at baseline, week 2 and week 4. Clear cell pathology was present in this patient's renal cell carcinoma. Method: immunoSEQ multiplex PCR; TCRdb's copy keeps in-frame clones and lacks some. The table shows roughly 150,000 clones, with about 87% occurring only once. Trimming cost V 0 bases and J 8 bases, with 11 bases left between them. The germline CDR1 and CDR2 sequences are SGDLS and YYNGEE. This CDR3 is 13 amino acids long. The receptor's source is a woman aged 70-85 years with renal cell carcinoma. Sequencing used blood, obtained from a patient whose treatment included radiotherapy and nephrectomy. The chain is built from TRBV9 and TRBJ1-2; a weak D match, TRBD1 (6 bases). Here the CDR3 reads CASSVDRVKGYTF. DNA for the CDR3: TGTGCCAGCAGCGTAGACAGGGTCAAGGGCTACACCTTC.